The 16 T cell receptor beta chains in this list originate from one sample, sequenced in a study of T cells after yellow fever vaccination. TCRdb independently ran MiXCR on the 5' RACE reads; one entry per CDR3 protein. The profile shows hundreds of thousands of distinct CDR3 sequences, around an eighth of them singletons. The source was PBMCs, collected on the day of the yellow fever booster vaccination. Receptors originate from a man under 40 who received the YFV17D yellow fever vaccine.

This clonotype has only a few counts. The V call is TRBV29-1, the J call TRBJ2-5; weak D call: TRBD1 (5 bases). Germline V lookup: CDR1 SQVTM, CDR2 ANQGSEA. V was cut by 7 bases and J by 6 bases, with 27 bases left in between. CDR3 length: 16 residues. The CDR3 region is CSATPGILSGEQTQYF. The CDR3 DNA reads TGCAGCGCCACCCCAGGGATTCTCTCAGGCGAGCAGACCCAGTACTTC.

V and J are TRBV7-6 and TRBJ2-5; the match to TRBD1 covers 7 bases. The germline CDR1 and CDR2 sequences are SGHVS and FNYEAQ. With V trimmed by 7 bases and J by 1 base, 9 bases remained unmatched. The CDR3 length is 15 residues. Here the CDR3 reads CASTPTGLVQETQYF. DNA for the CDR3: TGTGCCAGCACCCCGACAGGGTTGGTCCAAGAGACCCAGTACTTC. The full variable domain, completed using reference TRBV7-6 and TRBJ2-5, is GAGVSQSPRYKVTKRGQDVALRCDPISGHVSLYWYRQALGQGPEFLTYFNYEAQQDKSGLPNDRFSAERPEGSISTLTIQRTEQRDSAMYRCASTPTGLVQETQYFGPGTRLLVL.

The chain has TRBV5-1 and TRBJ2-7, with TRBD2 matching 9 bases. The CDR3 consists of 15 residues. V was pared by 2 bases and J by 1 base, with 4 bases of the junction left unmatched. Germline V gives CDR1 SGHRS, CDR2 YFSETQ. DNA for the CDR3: TGCGCCAGCAGCTTTTCGACTAGCGGATCCTACGAGCAGTACTTC. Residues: CASSFSTSGSYEQYF.

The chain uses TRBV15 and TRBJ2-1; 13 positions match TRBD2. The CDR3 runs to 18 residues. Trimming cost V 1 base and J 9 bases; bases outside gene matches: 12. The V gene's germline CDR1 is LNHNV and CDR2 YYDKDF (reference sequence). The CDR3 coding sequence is TGTGCCACCAGCAGAGGTGAGGGAAGACTAGCGGGAGGACTTGAGCAGTTCTTC. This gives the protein CATSRGEGRLAGGLEQFF.

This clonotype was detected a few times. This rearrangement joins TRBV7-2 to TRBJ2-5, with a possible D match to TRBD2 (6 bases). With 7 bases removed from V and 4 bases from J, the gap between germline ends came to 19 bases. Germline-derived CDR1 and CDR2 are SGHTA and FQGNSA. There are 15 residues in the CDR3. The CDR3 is CASNREAGMGETQYF. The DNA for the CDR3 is TGTGCCAGCAACCGAGAGGCGGGGATGGGAGAGACCCAGTACTTC.

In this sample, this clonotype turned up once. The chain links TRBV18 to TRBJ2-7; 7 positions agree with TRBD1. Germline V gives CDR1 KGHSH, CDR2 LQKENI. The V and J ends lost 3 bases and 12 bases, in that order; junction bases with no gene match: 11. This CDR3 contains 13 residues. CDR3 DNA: TGTGCCAGCTCACCTAGGACAGGAGAGACCCCGTACTTC. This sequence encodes CASSPRTGETPYF.

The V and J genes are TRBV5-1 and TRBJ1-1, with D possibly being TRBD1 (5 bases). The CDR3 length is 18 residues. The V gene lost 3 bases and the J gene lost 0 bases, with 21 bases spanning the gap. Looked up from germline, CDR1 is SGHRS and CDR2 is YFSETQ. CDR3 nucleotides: TGCGCCAGCAGCTCGACTGGGGGACGGCTCCTTATGAACACTGAAGCTTTCTTT. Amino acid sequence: CASSSTGGRLLMNTEAFF.

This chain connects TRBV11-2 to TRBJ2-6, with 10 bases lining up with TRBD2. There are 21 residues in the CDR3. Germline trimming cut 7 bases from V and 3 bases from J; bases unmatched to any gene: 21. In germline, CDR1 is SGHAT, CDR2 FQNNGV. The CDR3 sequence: CASTLPKSGDSGRIGANVLTF. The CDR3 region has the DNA TGTGCCAGCACCCTCCCAAAGTCGGGAGATAGCGGGAGGATTGGGGCCAACGTCCTGACTTTC.

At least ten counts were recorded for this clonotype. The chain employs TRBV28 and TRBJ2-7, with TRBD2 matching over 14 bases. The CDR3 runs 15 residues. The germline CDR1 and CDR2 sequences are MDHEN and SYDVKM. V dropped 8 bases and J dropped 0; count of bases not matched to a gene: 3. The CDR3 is CASFGTSGGSYEQYF. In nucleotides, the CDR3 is TGTGCCAGCTTTGGGACTAGCGGGGGCTCCTACGAGCAGTACTTC.

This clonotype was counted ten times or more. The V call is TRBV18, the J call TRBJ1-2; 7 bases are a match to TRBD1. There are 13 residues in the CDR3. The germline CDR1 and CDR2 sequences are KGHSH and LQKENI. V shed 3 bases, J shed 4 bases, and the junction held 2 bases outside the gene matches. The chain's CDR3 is CASSPTGSYGYTF. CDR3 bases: TGTGCCAGCTCACCGACAGGGTCCTATGGCTACACCTTC.

CDR3 in amino acids: CASSKGDWETQYF. The CDR3 DNA sequence: TGTGCCAGCAGTAAAGGGGATTGGGAGACCCAGTACTTC. The chain is built from TRBV6-1 and TRBJ2-5; D may be TRBD1 (5 bases). This CDR3 has 13 amino acids. The germline V gene encodes CDR1 MNHNS and CDR2 SASEGT. The V gene lost 5 bases and the J gene lost 5 bases, with 12 bases spanning the gap.

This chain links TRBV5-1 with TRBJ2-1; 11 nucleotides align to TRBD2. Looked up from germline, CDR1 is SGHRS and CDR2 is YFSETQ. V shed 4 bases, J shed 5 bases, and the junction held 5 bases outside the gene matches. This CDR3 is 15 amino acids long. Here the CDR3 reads CASSPTSGSDNEQFF. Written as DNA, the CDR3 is TGCGCCAGCAGCCCAACTAGCGGGAGCGACAATGAGCAGTTCTTC.

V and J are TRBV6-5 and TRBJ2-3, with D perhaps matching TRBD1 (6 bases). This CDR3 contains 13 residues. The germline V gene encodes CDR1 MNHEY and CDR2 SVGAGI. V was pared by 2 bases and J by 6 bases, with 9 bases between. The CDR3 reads CASSYQGPDTQYF. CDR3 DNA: TGTGCCAGCAGTTACCAGGGGCCGGATACGCAGTATTTT.

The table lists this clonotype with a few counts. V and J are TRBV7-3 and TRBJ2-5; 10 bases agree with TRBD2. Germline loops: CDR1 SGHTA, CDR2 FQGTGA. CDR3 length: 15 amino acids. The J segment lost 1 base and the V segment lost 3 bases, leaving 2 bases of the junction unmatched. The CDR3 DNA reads TGTGCCAGCAGCTTGACTAGCGGGTTCCAAGAGACCCAGTACTTC. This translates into CASSLTSGFQETQYF.

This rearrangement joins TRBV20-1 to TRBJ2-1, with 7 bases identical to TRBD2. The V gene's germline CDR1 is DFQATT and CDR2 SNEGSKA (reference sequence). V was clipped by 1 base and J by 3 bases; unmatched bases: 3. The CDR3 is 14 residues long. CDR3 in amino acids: CSARVASGYNEQFF. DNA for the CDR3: TGCAGTGCTAGAGTGGCTAGCGGCTACAATGAGCAGTTCTTC.

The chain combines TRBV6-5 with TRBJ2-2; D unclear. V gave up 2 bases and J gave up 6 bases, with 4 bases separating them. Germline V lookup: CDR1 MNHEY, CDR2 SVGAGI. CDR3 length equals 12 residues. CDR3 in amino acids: CASSYPSGELFF. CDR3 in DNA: TGTGCCAGCAGTTACCCGTCCGGGGAGCTGTTTTTT.